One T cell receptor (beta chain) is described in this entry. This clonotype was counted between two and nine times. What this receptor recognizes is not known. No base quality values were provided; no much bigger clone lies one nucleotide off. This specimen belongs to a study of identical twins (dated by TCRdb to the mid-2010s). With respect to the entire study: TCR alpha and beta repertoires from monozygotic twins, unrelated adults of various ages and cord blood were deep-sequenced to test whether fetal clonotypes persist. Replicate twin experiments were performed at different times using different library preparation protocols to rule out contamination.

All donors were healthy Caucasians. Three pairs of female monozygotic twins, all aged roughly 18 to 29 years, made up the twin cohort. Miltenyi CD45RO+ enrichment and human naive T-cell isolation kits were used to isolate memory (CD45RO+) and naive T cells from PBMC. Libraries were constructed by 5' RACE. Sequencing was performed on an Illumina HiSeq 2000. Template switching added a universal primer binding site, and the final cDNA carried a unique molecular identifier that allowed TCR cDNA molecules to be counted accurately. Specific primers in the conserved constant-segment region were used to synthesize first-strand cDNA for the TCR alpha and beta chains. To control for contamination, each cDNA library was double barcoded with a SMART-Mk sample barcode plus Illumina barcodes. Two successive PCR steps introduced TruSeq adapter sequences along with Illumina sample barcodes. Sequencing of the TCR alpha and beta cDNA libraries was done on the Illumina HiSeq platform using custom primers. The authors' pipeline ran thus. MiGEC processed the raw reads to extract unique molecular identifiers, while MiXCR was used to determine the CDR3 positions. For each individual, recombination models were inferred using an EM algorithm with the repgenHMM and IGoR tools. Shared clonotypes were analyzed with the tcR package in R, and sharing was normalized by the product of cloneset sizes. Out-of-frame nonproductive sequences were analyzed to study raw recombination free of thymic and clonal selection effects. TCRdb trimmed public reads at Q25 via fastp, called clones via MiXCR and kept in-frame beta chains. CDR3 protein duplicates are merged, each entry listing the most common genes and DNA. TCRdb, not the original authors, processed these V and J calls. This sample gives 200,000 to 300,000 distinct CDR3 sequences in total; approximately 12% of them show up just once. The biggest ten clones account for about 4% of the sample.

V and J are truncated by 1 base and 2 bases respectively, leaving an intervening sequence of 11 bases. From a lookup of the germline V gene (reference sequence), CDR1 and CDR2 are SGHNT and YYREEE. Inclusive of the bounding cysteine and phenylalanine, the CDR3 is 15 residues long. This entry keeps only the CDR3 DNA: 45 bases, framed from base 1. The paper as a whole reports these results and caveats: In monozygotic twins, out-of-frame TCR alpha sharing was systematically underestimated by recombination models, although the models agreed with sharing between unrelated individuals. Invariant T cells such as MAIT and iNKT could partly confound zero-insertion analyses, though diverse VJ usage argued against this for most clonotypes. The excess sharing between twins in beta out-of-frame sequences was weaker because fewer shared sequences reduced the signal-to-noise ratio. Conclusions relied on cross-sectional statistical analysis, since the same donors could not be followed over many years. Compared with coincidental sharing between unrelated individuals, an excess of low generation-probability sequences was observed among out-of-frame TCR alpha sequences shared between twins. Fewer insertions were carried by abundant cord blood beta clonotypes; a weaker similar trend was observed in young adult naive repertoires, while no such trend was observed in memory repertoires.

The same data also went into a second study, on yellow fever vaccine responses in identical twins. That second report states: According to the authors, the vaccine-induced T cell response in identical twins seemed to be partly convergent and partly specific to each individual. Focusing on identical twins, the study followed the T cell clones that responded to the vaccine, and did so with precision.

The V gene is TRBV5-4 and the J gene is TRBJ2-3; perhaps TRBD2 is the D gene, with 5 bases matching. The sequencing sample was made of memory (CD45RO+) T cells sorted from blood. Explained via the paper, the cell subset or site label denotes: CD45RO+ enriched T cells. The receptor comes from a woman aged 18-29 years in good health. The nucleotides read TGTGCCAGCAGCTTGCGCCTAGCCCCCACAGATACGCAGTATTTT. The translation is CASSLRLAPTDTQYF. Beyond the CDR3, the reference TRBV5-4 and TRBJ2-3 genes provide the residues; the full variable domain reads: ETGVTQSPTHLIKTRGQQVTLRCSSQSGHNTVSWYQQALGQGPQFIFQYYREEENGRGNFPPRFSGLQFPNYSSELNVNALELDDSALYLCASSLRLAPTDTQYFGPGTRLTVL.